This T cell receptor (beta chain) was observed in a study of cytomegalovirus exposure and HLA in healthy donors. The PCR was carried out with 60 Vbeta primers and 13 Jbeta primers. Sequenced by immunoSEQ multiplex PCR; TCRdb stores in-frame clones only, minus some. The table shows over 95,000 clones, with over 65% occurring only once. This clone was seen only once. The antigen is undetermined. The V gene end was trimmed by 3 bases and the J gene end by 7 bases; junction bases not matched to a gene: 7. Germline values: CDR1 ENHRY, CDR2 SYGVKD. The CDR3 is 15 amino acids. Study-level findings and limits: Analyses of presence/absence relied on an assumption of roughly uniform sequencing depth across donors. The authors judged a highly shared variant cluster likely a sequencing artifact.

J is TRBJ1-5 and V is TRBV10-3; 9 bases match TRBD1. This TCR was recovered from a woman aged 40 to 50 in good health and CMV-seropositive. Sequenced sample: PBMCs. CDR3 bases: TGTGCCATCAGTGACCAACAGGGGGCCGCCCAGCCCCAGCATTTT. It translates to CAISDQQGAAQPQHF.